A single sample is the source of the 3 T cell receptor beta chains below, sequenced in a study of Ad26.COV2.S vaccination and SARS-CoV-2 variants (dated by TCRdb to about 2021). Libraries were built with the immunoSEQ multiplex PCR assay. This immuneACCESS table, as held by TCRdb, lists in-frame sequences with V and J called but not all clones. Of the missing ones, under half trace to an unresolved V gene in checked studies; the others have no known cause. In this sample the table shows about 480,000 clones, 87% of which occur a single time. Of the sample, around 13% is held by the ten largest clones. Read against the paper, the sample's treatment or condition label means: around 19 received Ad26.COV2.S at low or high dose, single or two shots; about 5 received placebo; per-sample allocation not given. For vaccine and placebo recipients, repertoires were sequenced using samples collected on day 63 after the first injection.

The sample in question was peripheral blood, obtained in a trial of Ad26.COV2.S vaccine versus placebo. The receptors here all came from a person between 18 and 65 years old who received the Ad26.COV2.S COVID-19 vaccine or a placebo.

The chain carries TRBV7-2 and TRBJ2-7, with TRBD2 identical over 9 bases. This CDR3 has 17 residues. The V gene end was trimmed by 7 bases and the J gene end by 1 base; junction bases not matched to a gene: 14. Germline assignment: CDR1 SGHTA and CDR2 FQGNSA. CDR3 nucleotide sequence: TGTGCCAGCACCCTTTCGGCTAGCGGGATACAATCCTACGAGCAGTACTTC. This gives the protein CASTLSASGIQSYEQYF.

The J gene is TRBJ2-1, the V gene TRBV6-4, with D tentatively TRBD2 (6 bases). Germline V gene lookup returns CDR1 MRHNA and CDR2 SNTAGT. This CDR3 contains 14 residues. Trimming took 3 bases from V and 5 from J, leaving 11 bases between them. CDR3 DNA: TGTGCCAGCAGTGAGGTAGCGGAGAACAATGAGCAGTTCTTC. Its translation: CASSEVAENNEQFF.

The CDR3 here is CASSQGGEKLFF. CDR3 bases: TGCGCCAGCAGCCAGGGAGGTGAAAAACTGTTTTTT. V is TRBV4-3 and J is TRBJ1-4, with unresolved D. This CDR3 is built from 12 residues. The germline V gene encodes CDR1 LGHNA and CDR2 YSLEER. The ends were cut back, 3 bases at V and 7 bases at J, with 6 bases in the middle.